This note documents a single T cell receptor (beta chain) sequence. Its antigen remains unknown. CDR1 and CDR2 from the germline V gene are LNHNV and YYDKDF (reference sequence). V was shortened by 0 bases and J by 2 bases, with 14 bases between the two germline ends. The CDR3 spans 16 residues. This sample stems from a study of blood T cells in healthy people across ages. Study-wide context: Using template switching, researchers captured about one barcoded beta molecule for each two T cells. General study findings and limits: Fewer expanded clones and more diversity marked long-lived versus aged donors. Not knowing donor CMV status may have confounded expanded clonotype changes.

A second PCR of about 7 to 12 cycles used a sample-barcoded 5' primer and a J-beta primer mix. TCRdb re-called the 5' RACE reads with MiXCR, one entry per CDR3 protein. In the table there are around 1,500,000 distinct CDR3 sequences, roughly 30% of which are singletons. Each of the donors had 9 to 10 milliliters of peripheral blood drawn into EDTA-treated Vacutainer tubes. The TCR sequence derives from a woman aged 25 to 39 in good health. V is TRBV15 and J is TRBJ2-7; D might be TRBD2 (5 bases). Sample: blood. The CDR3 loop reads CATSRDPLAGAYEQYF. The CDR3 nucleotides read TGTGCCACCAGCAGAGATCCCCTGGCCGGGGCCTACGAGCAGTACTTC.